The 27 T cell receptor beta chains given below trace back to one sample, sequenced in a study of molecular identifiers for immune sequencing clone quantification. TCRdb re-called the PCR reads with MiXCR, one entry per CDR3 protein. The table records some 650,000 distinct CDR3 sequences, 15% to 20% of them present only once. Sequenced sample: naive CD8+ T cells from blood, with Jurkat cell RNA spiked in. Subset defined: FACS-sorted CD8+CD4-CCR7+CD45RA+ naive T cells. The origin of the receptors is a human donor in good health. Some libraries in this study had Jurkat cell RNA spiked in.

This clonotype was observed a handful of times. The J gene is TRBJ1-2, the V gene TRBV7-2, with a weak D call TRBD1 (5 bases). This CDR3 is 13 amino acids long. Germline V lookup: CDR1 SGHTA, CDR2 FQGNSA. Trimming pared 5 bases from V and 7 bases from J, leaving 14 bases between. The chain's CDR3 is CASSLTGRFGYTF. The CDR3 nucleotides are TGTGCCAGCAGCCTTACGGGGCGGTTTGGCTACACCTTC.

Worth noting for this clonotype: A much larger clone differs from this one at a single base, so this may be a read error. This CDR3 reads CAITKSGTEAYEQHF. CDR3 nucleotides: TGTGCCATCACCAAGTCGGGGACAGAGGCCTACGAGCAGCACTTC. The chain employs TRBV10-3 and TRBJ2-7; 7 positions agree with TRBD1. The CDR3 extends over 15 amino acids. Germline CDR1 and CDR2: ENHRY and SYGVKD.

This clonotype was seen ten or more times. The CDR3 loop is CASSEGWTGEDQPQHF. The CDR3 coding sequence is TGTGCCAGCAGTGAAGGCTGGACAGGGGAAGATCAGCCCCAGCATTTT. V usage is TRBV6-1 and J usage is TRBJ1-5; TRBD1 aligns across 9 bases. Germline CDR1 MNHNS, CDR2 SASEGT. The V gene end was trimmed by 1 base and the J gene end by 5 bases; junction bases not matched to a gene: 6. The CDR3 consists of 16 residues.

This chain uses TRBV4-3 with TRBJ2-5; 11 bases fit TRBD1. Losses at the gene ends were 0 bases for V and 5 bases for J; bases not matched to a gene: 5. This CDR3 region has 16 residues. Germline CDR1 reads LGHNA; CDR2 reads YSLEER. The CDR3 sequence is CASSQDRTGGRETQYF. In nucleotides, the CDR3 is TGCGCCAGCAGCCAAGATCGGACAGGGGGCAGGGAGACCCAGTACTTC.

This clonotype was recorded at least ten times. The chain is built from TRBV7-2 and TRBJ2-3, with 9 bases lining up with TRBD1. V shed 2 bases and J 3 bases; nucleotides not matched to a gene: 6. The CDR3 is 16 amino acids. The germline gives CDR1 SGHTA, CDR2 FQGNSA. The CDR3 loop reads CASSLSGDRETDTQYF. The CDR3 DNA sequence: TGTGCCAGCAGCTTATCTGGGGACAGGGAGACAGATACGCAGTATTTT.

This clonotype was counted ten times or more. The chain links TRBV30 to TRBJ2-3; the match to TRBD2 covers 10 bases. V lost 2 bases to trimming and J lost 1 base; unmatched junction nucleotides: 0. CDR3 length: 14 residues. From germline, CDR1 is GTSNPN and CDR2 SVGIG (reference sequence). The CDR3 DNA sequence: TGTGCCTGGAGTCTAGCGGGGGGCACAGATACGCAGTATTTT. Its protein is CAWSLAGGTDTQYF.

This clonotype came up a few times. The CDR3 loop is CASSLVLDWAGVTYNEQFF. The CDR3, as DNA: TGTGCCAGCAGTTTAGTTCTCGACTGGGCGGGAGTAACCTACAATGAGCAGTTCTTC. The chain is built from TRBV27 and TRBJ2-1, with 7 bases that match TRBD2. The J segment lost 2 bases and the V segment lost 2 bases, leaving 15 bases of the junction unmatched. Looked up from germline, CDR1 is MNHEY and CDR2 is SMNVEV (reference sequence). The CDR3 sequence is 19 residues long.

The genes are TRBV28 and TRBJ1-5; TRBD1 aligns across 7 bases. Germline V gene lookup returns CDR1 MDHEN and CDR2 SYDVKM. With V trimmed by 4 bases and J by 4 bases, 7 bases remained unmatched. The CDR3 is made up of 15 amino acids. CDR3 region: CASSSRQGANQPQHF. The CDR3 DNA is TGTGCCAGCAGTTCCCGACAGGGTGCAAATCAGCCCCAGCATTTT.

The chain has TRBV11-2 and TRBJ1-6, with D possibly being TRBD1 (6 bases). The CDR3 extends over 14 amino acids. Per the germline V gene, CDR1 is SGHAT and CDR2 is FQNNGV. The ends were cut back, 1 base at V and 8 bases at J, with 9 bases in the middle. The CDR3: CASSLVAGDSPLHF. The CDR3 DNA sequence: TGTGCCAGCAGCTTAGTGGCAGGGGATTCACCCCTCCACTTT.

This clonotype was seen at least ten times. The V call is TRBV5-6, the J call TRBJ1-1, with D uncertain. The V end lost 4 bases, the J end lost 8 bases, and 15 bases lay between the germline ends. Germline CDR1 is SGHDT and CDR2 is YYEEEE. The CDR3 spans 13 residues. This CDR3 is CASSMDGDIEAFF. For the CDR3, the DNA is TGTGCCAGCAGCATGGACGGTGATATCGAAGCTTTCTTT.

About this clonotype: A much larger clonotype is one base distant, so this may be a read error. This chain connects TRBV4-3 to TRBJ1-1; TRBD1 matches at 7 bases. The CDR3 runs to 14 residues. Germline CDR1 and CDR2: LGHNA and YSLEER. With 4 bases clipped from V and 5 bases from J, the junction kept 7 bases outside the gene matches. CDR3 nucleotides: TGCGCCAGCAGCCCTGACAGGGAGGGAACTGAAGCTTTCTTT. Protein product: CASSPDREGTEAFF.

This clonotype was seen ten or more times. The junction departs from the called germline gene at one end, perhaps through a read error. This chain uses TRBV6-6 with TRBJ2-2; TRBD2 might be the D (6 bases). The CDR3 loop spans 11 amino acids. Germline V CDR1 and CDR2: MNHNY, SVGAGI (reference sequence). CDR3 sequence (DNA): TGTGCCAGCAGTTACGGCGGGGAACTGTTTTTT. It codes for CASSYGGELFF.

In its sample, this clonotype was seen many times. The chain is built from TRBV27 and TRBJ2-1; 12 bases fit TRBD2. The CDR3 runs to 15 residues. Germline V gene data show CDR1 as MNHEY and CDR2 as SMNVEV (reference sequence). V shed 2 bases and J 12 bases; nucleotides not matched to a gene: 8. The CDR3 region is CASSLTSGGPYGQFF. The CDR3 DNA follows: TGTGCCAGCAGTTTAACTAGCGGGGGGCCTTATGGGCAGTTCTTC.

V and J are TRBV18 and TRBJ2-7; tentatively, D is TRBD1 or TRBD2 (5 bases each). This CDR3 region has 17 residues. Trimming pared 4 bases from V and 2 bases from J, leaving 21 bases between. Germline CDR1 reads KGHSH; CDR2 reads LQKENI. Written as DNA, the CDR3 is TGTGCCAGCTCACAAGAGCGACAGTCGGGAAGTCCCTACGAGCAGTACTTC. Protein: CASSQERQSGSPYEQYF.

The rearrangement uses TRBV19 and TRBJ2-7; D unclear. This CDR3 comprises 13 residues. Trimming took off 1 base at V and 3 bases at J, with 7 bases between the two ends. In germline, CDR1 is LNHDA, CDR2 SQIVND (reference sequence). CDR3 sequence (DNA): TGTGCCAGTAGTATAGCGGCAGACTACGAGCAGTACTTC. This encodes CASSIAADYEQYF.

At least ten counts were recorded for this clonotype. CDR3 sequence: CASSQDYSGGGSYEQYF. The DNA of the CDR3 is TGCGCCAGCAGCCAAGATTATTCCGGCGGGGGATCCTACGAGCAGTACTTC. The V gene is TRBV4-3, the J gene TRBJ2-7; 7 nucleotides align to TRBD2. The germline V gene encodes CDR1 LGHNA and CDR2 YSLEER. The CDR3 loop spans 17 amino acids. Trimming cost V 0 bases and J 1 base; bases outside gene matches: 9.

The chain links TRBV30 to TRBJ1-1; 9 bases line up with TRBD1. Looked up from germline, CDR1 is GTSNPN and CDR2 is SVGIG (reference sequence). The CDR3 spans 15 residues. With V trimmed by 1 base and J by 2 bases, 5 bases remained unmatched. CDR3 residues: CAWSGGQGTNTEAFF. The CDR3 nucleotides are TGTGCCTGGAGTGGGGGACAGGGCACAAACACTGAAGCTTTCTTT.

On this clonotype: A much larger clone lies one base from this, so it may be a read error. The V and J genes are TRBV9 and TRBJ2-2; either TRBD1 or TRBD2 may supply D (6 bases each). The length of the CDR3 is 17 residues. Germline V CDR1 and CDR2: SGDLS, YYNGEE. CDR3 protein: CASSVGAGANVAGGLFF. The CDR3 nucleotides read TGTGCCAGCAGCGTAGGGGCAGGGGCAAATGTAGCCGGGGGGCTGTTTTTT. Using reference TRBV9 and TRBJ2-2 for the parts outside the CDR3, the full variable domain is DSGVTQTPKHLITATGQRVTLRCSPRSGDLSVYWYQQSLDQGLQFLIQYYNGEERAKGNILERFSAQQFPDLHSELNLSSLELGDSALYFCASSVGAGANVAGGLFFGEGSRLTVL.

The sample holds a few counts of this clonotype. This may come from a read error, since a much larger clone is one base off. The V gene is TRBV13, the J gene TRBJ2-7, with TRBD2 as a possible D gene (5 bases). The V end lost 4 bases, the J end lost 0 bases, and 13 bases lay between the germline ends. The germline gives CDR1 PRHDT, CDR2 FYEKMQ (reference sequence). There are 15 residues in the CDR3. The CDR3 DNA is TGTGCCAGCAGCTCGACGGAGGCTAGCTCCTACGAGCAGTACTTC. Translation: CASSSTEASSYEQYF.

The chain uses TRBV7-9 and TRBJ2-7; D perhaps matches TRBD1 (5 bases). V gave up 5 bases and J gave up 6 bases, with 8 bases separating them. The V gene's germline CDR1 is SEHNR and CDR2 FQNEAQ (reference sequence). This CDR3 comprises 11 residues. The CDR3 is CASSTQGEQYF. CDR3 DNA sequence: TGTGCCAGCAGCACCCAGGGCGAGCAGTACTTC.

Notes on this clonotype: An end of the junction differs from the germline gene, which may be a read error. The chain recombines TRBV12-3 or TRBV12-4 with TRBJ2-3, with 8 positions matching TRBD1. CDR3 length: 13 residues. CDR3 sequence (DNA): TGTGCCGGCAGGACAGGGCGCACAGATACGCAGTATTTT. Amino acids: CAGRTGRTDTQYF.

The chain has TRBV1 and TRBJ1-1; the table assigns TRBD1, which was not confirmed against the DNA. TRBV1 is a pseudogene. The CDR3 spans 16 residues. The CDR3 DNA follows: TGCACCAGCAGCGAGAGCCGGGACAGGGCGGACACTGAAGCTTTCTTT. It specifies CTSSESRDRADTEAFF.

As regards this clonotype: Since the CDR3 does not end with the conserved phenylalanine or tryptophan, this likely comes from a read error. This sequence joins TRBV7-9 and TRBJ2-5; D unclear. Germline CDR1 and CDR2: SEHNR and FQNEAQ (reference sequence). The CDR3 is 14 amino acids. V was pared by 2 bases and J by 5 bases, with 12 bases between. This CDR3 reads CASSLTPDRETQYS. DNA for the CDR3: TGTGCCAGCAGCTTAACCCCCGATCGGGAGACCCAGTACTCC.

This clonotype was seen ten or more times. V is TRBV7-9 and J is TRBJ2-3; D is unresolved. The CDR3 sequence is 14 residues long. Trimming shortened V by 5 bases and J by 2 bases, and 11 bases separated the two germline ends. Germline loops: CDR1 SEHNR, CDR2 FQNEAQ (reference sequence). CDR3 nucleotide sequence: TGTGCCAGCAGCACCAGGACCCCCACAGATACGCAGTATTTT. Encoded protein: CASSTRTPTDTQYF.

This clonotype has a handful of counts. The CDR3 here is CASNGPQGVDTEAFF. In DNA form, the CDR3 reads TGTGCCAGCAACGGACCGCAGGGTGTAGACACTGAAGCTTTCTTT. The rearrangement joins TRBV12-3 or TRBV12-4 to TRBJ1-1, with TRBD1 as a possible D gene (5 bases). Trimming removed 7 bases from V and 3 bases from J, with 18 bases in between. This CDR3 spans 15 amino acids.

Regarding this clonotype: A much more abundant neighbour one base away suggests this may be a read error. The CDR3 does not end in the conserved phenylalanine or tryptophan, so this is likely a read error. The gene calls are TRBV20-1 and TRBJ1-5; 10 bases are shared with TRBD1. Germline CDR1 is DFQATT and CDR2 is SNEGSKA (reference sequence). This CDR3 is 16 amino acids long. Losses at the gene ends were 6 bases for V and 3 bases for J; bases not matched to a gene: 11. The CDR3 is CSAIDRGRGVNQPQHL. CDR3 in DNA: TGCAGTGCCATCGACAGGGGGCGAGGAGTCAATCAGCCCCAGCATTTG.

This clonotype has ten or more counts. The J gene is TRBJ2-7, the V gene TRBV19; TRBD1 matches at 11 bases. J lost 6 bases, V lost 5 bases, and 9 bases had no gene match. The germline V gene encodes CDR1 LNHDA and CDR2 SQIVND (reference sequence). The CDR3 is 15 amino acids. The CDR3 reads CASSPALDRGREQYF. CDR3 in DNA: TGTGCCAGTAGTCCTGCCTTGGACAGGGGGCGCGAGCAGTACTTC.